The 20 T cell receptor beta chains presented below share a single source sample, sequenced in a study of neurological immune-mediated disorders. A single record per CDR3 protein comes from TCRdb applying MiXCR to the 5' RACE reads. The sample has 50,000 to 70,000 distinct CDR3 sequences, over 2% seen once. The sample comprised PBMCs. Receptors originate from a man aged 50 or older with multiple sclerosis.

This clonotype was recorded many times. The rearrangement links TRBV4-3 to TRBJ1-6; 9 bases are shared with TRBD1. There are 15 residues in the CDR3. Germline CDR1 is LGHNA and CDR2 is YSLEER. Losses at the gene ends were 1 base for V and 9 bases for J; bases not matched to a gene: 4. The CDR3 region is CASSQGGTGLSPLHF. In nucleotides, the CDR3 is TGCGCCAGCAGCCAAGGTGGGACAGGGCTTTCACCCCTCCACTTT.

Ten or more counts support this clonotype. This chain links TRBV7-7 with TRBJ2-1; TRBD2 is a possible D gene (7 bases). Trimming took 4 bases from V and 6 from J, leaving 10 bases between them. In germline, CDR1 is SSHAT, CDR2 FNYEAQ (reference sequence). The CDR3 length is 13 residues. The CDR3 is CASSSGGLNEQFF. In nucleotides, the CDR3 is TGTGCCAGCAGCTCGGGGGGCCTCAATGAGCAGTTCTTC. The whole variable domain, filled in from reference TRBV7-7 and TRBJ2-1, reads GAGVSQSPRYKVTKRGQDVTLRCDPISSHATLYWYQQALGQGPEFLTYFNYEAQPDKSGLPSDRFSAERPEGSISTLTIQRTEQRDSAMYRCASSSGGLNEQFFGPGTRLTVL.

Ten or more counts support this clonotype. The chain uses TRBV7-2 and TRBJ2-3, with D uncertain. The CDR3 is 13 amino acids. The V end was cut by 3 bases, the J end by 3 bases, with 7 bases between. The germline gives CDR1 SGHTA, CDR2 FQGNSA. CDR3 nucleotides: TGTGCCAGCAGCTTGCCTGTTACAGATACGCAGTATTTT. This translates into CASSLPVTDTQYF.

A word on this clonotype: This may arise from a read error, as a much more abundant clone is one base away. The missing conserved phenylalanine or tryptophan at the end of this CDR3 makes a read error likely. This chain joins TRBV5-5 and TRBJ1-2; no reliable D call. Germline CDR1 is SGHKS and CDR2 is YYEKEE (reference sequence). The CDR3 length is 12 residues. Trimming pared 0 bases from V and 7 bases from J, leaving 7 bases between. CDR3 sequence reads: CASSLAMGGYTC. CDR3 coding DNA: TGTGCCAGCAGCTTGGCGATGGGTGGCTACACCTGC.

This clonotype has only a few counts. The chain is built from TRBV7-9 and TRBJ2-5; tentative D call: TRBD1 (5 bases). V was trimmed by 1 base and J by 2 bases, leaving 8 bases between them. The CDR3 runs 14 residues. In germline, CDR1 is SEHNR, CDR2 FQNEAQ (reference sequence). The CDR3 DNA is TGTGCCAGCAGCTTAGGGGCAGGGCAAGAGACCCAGTACTTC. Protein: CASSLGAGQETQYF.

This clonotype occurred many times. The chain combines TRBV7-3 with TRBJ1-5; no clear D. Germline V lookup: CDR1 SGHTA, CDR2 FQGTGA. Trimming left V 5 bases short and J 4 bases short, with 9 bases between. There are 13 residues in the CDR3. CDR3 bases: TGTGCCAGCAGCATCGACGGAAATCAGCCCCAGCATTTT. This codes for CASSIDGNQPQHF.

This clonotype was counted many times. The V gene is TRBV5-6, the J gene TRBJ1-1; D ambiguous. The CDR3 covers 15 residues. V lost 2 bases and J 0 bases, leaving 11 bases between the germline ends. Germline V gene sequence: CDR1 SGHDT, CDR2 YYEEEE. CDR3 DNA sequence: TGTGCCAGCAGCTTTGGTGGCGGAATGAACACTGAAGCTTTCTTT. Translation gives CASSFGGGMNTEAFF.

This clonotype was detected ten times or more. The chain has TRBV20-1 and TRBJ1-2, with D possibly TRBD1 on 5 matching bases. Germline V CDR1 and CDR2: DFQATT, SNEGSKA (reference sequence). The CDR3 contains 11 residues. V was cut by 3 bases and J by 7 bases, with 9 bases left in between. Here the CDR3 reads CSASRGVGYTF. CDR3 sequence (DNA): TGCAGTGCTAGTCGGGGGGTTGGCTACACCTTC.

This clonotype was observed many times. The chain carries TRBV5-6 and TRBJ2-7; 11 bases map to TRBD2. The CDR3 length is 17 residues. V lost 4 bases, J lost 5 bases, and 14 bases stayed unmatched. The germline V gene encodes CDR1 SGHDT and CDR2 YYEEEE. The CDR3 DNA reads TGTGCCAGCAGCAGGGGAGGGACTAGCGGCCTGGTCCACGAGCAGTACTTC. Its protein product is CASSRGGTSGLVHEQYF.

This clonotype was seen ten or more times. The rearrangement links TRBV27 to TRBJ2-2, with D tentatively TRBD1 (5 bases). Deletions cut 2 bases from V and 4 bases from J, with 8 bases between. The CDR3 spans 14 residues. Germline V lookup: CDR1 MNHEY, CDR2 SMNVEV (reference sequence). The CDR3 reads CASSLTQGTGELFF. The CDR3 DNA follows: TGTGCCAGCAGTTTAACCCAGGGCACCGGGGAGCTGTTTTTT.

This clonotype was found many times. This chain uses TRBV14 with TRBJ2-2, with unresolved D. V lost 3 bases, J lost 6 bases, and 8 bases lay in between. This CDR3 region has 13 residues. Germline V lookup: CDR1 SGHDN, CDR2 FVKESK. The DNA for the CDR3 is TGTGCCAGCAGCCAGACCCGGCCCGGGGAGCTGTTTTTT. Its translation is CASSQTRPGELFF. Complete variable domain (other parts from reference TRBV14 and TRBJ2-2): EAGVTQFPSHSVIEKGQTVTLRCDPISGHDNLYWYRRVMGKEIKFLLHFVKESKQDESGMPNNRFLAERTGGTYSTLKVQPAELEDSGVYFCASSQTRPGELFFGEGSRLTVL.

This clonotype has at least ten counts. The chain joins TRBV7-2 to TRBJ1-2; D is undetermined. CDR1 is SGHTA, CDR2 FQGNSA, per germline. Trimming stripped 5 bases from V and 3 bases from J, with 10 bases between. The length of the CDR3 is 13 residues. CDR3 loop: CASSPRQDYGYTF. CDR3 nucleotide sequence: TGTGCCAGCAGCCCCCGGCAGGACTATGGCTACACCTTC.

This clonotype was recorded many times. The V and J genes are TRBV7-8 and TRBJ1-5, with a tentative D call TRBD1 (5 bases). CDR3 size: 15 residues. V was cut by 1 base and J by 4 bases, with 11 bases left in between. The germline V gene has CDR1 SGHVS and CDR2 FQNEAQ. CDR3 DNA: TGTGCCAGCAGCTTAGGGTCCGGGGGGAATCAGCCCCAGCATTTT. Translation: CASSLGSGGNQPQHF. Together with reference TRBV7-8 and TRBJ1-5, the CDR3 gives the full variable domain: GAGVSQSPRYKVAKRGQDVALRCDPISGHVSLFWYQQALGQGPEFLTYFQNEAQLDKSGLPSDRFFAERPEGSVSTLKIQRTQQEDSAVYLCASSLGSGGNQPQHFGDGTRLSIL.

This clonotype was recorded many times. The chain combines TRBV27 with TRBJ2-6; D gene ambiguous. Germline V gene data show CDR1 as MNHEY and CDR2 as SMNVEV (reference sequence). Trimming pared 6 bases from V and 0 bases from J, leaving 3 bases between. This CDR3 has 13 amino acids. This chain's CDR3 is CASRYSGANVLTF. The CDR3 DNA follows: TGTGCCAGCAGGTACTCTGGGGCCAACGTCCTGACTTTC.

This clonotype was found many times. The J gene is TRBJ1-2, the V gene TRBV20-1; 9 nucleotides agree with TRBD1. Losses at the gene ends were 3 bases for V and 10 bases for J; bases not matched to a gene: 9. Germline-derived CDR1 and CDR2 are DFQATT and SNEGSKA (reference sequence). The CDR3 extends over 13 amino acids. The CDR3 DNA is TGCAGTGCTAGGGCATCGAGGACAGGGGACTACACCTTC. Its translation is CSARASRTGDYTF.

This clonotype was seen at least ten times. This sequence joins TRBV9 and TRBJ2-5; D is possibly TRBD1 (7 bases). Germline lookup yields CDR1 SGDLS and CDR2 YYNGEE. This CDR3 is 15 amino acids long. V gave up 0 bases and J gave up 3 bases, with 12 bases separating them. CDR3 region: CASSVAQGGKETQYF. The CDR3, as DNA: TGTGCCAGCAGCGTAGCTCAGGGGGGAAAAGAGACCCAGTACTTC.

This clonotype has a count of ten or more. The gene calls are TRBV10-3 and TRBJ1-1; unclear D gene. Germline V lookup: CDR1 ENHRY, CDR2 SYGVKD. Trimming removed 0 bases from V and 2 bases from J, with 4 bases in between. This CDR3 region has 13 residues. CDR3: CAISESANTEAFF. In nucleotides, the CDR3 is TGTGCCATCAGTGAGTCAGCCAACACTGAAGCTTTCTTT.

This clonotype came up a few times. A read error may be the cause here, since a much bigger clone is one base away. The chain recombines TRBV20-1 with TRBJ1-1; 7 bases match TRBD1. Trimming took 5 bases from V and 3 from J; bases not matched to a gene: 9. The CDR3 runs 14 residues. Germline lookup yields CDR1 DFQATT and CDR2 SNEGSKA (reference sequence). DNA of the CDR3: TGCAGTGCTCACCCCGACAGGGAGTACACTGAAGCTTTCTTT. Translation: CSAHPDREYTEAFF.

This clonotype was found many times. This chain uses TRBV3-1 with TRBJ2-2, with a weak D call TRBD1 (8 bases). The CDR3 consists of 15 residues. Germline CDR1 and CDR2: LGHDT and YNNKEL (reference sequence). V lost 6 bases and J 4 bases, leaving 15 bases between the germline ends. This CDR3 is CASSLQGGSTGELFF. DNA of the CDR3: TGTGCCAGCAGTCTACAGGGGGGGAGCACCGGGGAGCTGTTTTTT.

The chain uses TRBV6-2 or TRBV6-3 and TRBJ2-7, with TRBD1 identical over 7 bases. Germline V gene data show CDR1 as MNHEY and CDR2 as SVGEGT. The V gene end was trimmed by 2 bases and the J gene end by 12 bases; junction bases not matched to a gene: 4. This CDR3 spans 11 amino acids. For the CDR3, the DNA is TGTGCCAGCAGTTACGAACAGGGGAGGTACTTC. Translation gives CASSYEQGRYF.